These 26 T cell receptor beta chains share one sample of origin, sequenced in a study of low-dose radiotherapy and immunotherapy resistance in tumors. Time point denoted: after trial treatment. Sample treatment: LDRT plus nivolumab, ipilimumab, low-dose cyclophosphamide and aspirin (RACIN trial). Covering alpha and beta chains, TRAV- and TRBV-specific primers were used for the first-strand cDNA. TCRs were amplified for around 21 PCR cycles with a constant-region primer and V-primer adapter. TCRdb passed the reads through MiXCR, listing each CDR3 protein once. The profile shows more than 50,000 distinct CDR3 sequences, 23% of them singletons. Sequences were derived from PBMCs, sampled after low-dose radiotherapy plus immunotherapy. These receptor sequences come from a male donor with prostate cancer.

This clonotype showed up many times. This rearrangement joins TRBV20-1 to TRBJ1-2; the match to TRBD1 covers 7 bases. V gave up 3 bases and J gave up 0 bases; unmatched junction bases: 13. CDR1 and CDR2 (germline): DFQATT, SNEGSKA (reference sequence). The CDR3 consists of 17 residues. CDR3 DNA: TGCAGTGCTAGCTTCACAGGGGAGAGCATAGCTAACTATGGCTACACCTTC. Protein product: CSASFTGESIANYGYTF.

This clonotype was detected many times. This chain connects TRBV6-4 to TRBJ1-2; 7 bases are a match to TRBD1. V lost 6 bases to trimming and J lost 3 bases; unmatched junction nucleotides: 10. From germline, CDR1 is MRHNA and CDR2 SNTAGT. The length of the CDR3 is 15 residues. The CDR3 nucleotides are TGTGCCAGCAGGGAAGGGACAGCGAGCCACTATGGCTACACCTTC. This translates into CASREGTASHYGYTF.

Ten or more counts support this clonotype. V usage is TRBV3-1 and J usage is TRBJ1-2; D is unclear. The CDR3 totals 15 residues. CDR1 and CDR2 from the germline V gene are LGHDT and YNNKEL (reference sequence). V was cut by 7 bases and J by 7 bases, with 22 bases left in between. The CDR3 nucleotides read TGTGCCAGCACCCCGGTAGTTAACGCATTCGTTGGCTACACCTTC. It translates to CASTPVVNAFVGYTF.

In this sample, this clonotype turned up many times. The chain joins TRBV1 to TRBJ2-2; the table calls TRBD2, which could not be checked here. TRBV1 is marked as a pseudogene. The CDR3 consists of 20 residues. The CDR3 DNA follows: TGCACCAGCAGCCAAGTGCGACCTAGCGGGAGTTGGGTAAACACCGGGGAGCTGTTTTTT. Its translation: CTSSQVRPSGSWVNTGELFF.

This clonotype was seen at least ten times. The rearrangement joins TRBV28 to TRBJ2-7; a possible D gene is TRBD2 (6 bases). This CDR3 spans 13 amino acids. V lost 5 bases to trimming and J lost 2 bases, with 10 bases between them. Germline V gives CDR1 MDHEN, CDR2 SYDVKM. The DNA for the CDR3 is TGTGCCAGCAGTCTAGCGAACCCCTACGAGCAGTACTTC. It translates to CASSLANPYEQYF.

Of note for this clonotype: The junction does not match germline at one end; this may be a read error. The chain employs TRBV6-5 and TRBJ2-7; D remains ambiguous. Germline V gene sequence: CDR1 MNHEY, CDR2 SVGAGI. This CDR3 has 16 residues. The CDR3 loop reads CPSSYSIGDQYNEQYF. The CDR3 DNA sequence: TGTCCCAGCAGTTACTCGATTGGAGATCAGTACAATGAGCAGTACTTC.

The table lists this clonotype with many counts. Here the CDR3 DNA reads TGTGCCAGCAGTTTCGGTGGAAATACGCAGTATTTT. Translation: CASSFGGNTQYF. The rearrangement joins TRBV27 to TRBJ2-3; D is undetermined. The length of the CDR3 is 12 residues. CDR1 and CDR2 from the germline V gene are MNHEY and SMNVEV (reference sequence). V was cut by 3 bases and J by 7 bases, with 8 bases left in between.

The sample holds many counts of this clonotype. V and J are TRBV12-3 or TRBV12-4 and TRBJ1-5, with TRBD1 matching over 11 bases. V trimming: 6 bases; J trimming: 3 bases; junction bases outside the gene matches: 10. This CDR3 region has 17 residues. Here the CDR3 DNA reads TGTGCCAGCAGCTTGGGGCCGGGACAGGGGGTCAATCAGCCCCAGCATTTT. Translating it yields CASSLGPGQGVNQPQHF.

There are many counts of this clonotype. The genes are TRBV6-1 and TRBJ2-7; 9 bases match TRBD2. After removal of 5 bases from V and 6 bases from J, the junction contained 17 bases not matched to a gene. The germline V gene encodes CDR1 MNHNS and CDR2 SASEGT. CDR3 length equals 17 residues. The CDR3 region has the DNA TGTGCCAGCAGTTACTCTCCCCTACTAGCGGGCGGGGGCGAGCAGTACTTC. This translates into CASSYSPLLAGGGEQYF.

This clonotype has more than one count but fewer than ten. The rearrangement uses TRBV10-3 and TRBJ2-7, with TRBD1 matching 8 bases. Germline trimming cut 5 bases from V and 3 bases from J; bases unmatched to any gene: 9. This CDR3 has 15 amino acids. The V gene's germline CDR1 is ENHRY and CDR2 SYGVKD. CDR3: CAISPHRDRSYEQYF. CDR3 in DNA: TGTGCCATCAGTCCCCATCGGGACAGGAGCTACGAGCAGTACTTC.

There are many counts of this clonotype. CDR3 amino acids: CSARAGRSTNEKLFF. The DNA of the CDR3 is TGCAGTGCTAGAGCGGGCAGATCAACTAATGAAAAACTGTTTTTT. V and J are TRBV20-1 and TRBJ1-4, with D unresolved. V dropped 1 base and J dropped 0 bases, with 9 bases sitting between them. CDR1 is DFQATT, CDR2 SNEGSKA, per germline (reference sequence). The length of the CDR3 is 15 residues.

In its sample, this clonotype was seen many times. This chain connects TRBV28 to TRBJ2-1; TRBD1 aligns across 9 bases. The CDR3 spans 16 residues. The trim removed 5 bases at V and 9 bases at J, leaving 14 bases unmatched. Germline assignment: CDR1 MDHEN and CDR2 SYDVKM. CDR3 sequence (DNA): TGTGCCAGCAGTCCCGCCGGGACAGGGTCGGGCATTGAGCAGTTCTTC. It specifies CASSPAGTGSGIEQFF. The variable domain in full, with the rest retrieved from reference TRBV28 and TRBJ2-1, is DVKVTQSSRYLVKRTGEKVFLECVQDMDHENMFWYRQDPGLGLRLIYFSYDVKMKEKGDIPEGYSVSREKKERFSLILESASTNQTSMYLCASSPAGTGSGIEQFFGPGTRLTVL.

This clonotype was counted at least ten times. The chain has TRBV7-2 and TRBJ2-1; D is unresolved. Deletions cut 1 base from V and 5 bases from J, with 9 bases between. The V gene's germline CDR1 is SGHTA and CDR2 FQGNSA. The CDR3 is made up of 14 amino acids. CDR3 amino acids: CASSLEARNNEQFF. For the CDR3, the DNA is TGTGCCAGCAGCTTAGAGGCCCGCAACAATGAGCAGTTCTTC.

The chain employs TRBV15 and TRBJ1-2; a weak D match, TRBD1 (5 bases). Germline V lookup: CDR1 LNHNV, CDR2 YYDKDF (reference sequence). Trimming took off 0 bases at V and 4 bases at J, with 12 bases between the two ends. The CDR3 runs to 15 residues. CDR3 nucleotide sequence: TGTGCCACCAGCAGAGATAGGGCAGGGACCTATGGCTACACCTTC. Translation gives CATSRDRAGTYGYTF.

This clonotype was observed at least ten times. V is TRBV12-3 or TRBV12-4 and J is TRBJ1-1; perhaps TRBD1 as D (5 bases). This CDR3 has 13 residues. V was clipped by 6 bases and J by 1 base, with 9 bases between them. This CDR3 reads CASSRTRNTEAFF. The DNA of the CDR3 is TGTGCCAGCAGCCGGACAAGGAACACTGAAGCTTTCTTT.

A single count supports this clonotype. The chain has TRBV7-3 and TRBJ2-3; a weak D match, TRBD2 (6 bases). CDR3 length: 14 amino acids. Germline lookup yields CDR1 SGHTA and CDR2 FQGTGA. V was pared by 2 bases and J by 4 bases, with 10 bases between. The CDR3 DNA follows: TGTGCCAGCAGCTTAGGAGGGGCGGCAGATACGCAGTATTTT. It yields the protein CASSLGGAADTQYF.

This clonotype was recorded many times. The gene calls are TRBV20-1 and TRBJ1-2; D not certain. The CDR3 totals 13 residues. Germline V CDR1 and CDR2: DFQATT, SNEGSKA (reference sequence). Deletions cut 3 bases from V and 5 bases from J, with 13 bases between. The DNA for the CDR3 is TGCAGTGCTAGTGCCGGTATCGGGTATGGCTACACCTTC. Its protein is CSASAGIGYGYTF.

This clonotype was recorded at least ten times. The chain employs TRBV4-2 and TRBJ2-2, with D perhaps matching TRBD1 (8 bases). The CDR3 runs 16 residues. Germline loops: CDR1 LGHNA, CDR2 YNFKEQ. The V end lost 2 bases, the J end lost 6 bases, and 16 bases lay between the germline ends. CDR3 DNA: TGTGCCAGCAGCCAATTACAGGGGGGGTCAGCCGGGGAGCTGTTTTTT. Translating it yields CASSQLQGGSAGELFF.

At least ten counts were recorded for this clonotype. The chain recombines TRBV4-2 with TRBJ1-5, with 9 positions matching TRBD1. Looked up from germline, CDR1 is LGHNA and CDR2 is YNFKEQ. The CDR3 sequence is 15 residues long. The J segment lost 5 bases and the V segment lost 4 bases, leaving 6 bases of the junction unmatched. CDR3 residues: CASSLRQGDDQPQHF. The CDR3 DNA sequence: TGTGCCAGCAGCCTCAGACAGGGGGATGATCAGCCCCAGCATTTT.

Turning to this clonotype: A far larger clone is one nucleotide away, so this likely arose from a read error. V and J are TRBV12-3 or TRBV12-4 and TRBJ2-1, with D uncertain. The germline V and J ends were trimmed by 3 bases and 10 bases, with 19 bases remaining between them. CDR3 length: 15 amino acids. The CDR3 bases are TGTGCCAGCAGTTTGGTGGCAGGACCCTCCTACGAGCAGTTCTTC. Translated, it gives CASSLVAGPSYEQFF.

This clonotype was observed a few times. The V gene is TRBV7-2, the J gene TRBJ2-7; 9 bases map to TRBD2. The CDR3 contains 19 residues. V lost 0 bases to trimming and J lost 1 base; unmatched junction nucleotides: 13. The germline gives CDR1 SGHTA, CDR2 FQGNSA. CDR3 amino acids: CASSLAAGPSGTPSYEQYF. The CDR3 nucleotides are TGTGCCAGCAGCTTAGCGGCGGGTCCTAGCGGGACCCCTTCCTACGAGCAGTACTTC.

With respect to this clonotype: A far larger clone is one base from this, pointing to a likely read error. This chain uses TRBV5-1 with TRBJ2-7, with D perhaps assigned TRBD1 or TRBD2 (5 bases each). Between the trimmed V and J ends, which lost 0 bases and 7 bases, there was a span of 20 bases. CDR1 is SGHRS, CDR2 YFSETQ, per germline. This CDR3 comprises 16 residues. This chain's CDR3 is CASSLVWGTNDNEQYF. CDR3 nucleotides: TGCGCCAGCAGCTTGGTCTGGGGGACCAACGACAATGAGCAGTACTTC. Filled out from reference TRBV5-1 and TRBJ2-7, the complete variable domain reads KAGVTQTPRYLIKTRGQQVTLSCSPISGHRSVSWYQQTPGQGLQFLFEYFSETQRNKGNFPGRFSGRQFSNSRSEMNVSTLELGDSALYLCASSLVWGTNDNEQYFGPGTRLTVT.

As to this clonotype: A far larger clone differs by one base, so this is likely a read error. The chain joins TRBV6-6 to TRBJ2-3; 10 bases match TRBD1. CDR1 and CDR2 (germline): MNHNY, SVGAGI (reference sequence). The length of the CDR3 is 16 residues. This CDR3 reads CACSYPGQGGTDTQYF. CDR3 DNA: TGTGCCTGCAGTTACCCAGGACAGGGGGGAACAGATACGCAGTATTTT.

On this clonotype itself: It differs at one base from a far larger clone, so likely a read error. The chain has TRBV25-1 and TRBJ2-5; D is perhaps TRBD2 (7 bases). The germline V gene encodes CDR1 MGHDK and CDR2 SYGVNS. CDR3 length: 15 residues. Trimming pared 2 bases from V and 11 bases from J, leaving 21 bases between. The DNA for the CDR3 is TGTGCCAGCAGTGAACTGGGGGGGCGGTACAATGAGCAGTACTTC. It yields the protein CASSELGGRYNEQYF.

The sample holds many counts of this clonotype. V gene TRBV12-3 or TRBV12-4 combines with J gene TRBJ2-2, with no clear D. V shed 7 bases and J shed 4 bases, with 10 bases lying between them. This CDR3 is built from 13 residues. CDR3 amino acids: CASTGGSTGELFF. CDR3 nucleotides: TGTGCCAGCACTGGCGGCTCCACCGGGGAGCTGTTTTTT.

The sample holds many counts of this clonotype. The chain links TRBV4-3 to TRBJ1-2; 7 bases line up with TRBD1. Germline loops: CDR1 LGHNA, CDR2 YSLEER. The V gene end was trimmed by 5 bases and the J gene end by 5 bases; junction bases not matched to a gene: 5. This CDR3 region has 13 residues. The CDR3 coding sequence is TGCGCCAGCAGCTCGGAACAGGGGTATGGCTACACCTTC. As protein: CASSSEQGYGYTF.